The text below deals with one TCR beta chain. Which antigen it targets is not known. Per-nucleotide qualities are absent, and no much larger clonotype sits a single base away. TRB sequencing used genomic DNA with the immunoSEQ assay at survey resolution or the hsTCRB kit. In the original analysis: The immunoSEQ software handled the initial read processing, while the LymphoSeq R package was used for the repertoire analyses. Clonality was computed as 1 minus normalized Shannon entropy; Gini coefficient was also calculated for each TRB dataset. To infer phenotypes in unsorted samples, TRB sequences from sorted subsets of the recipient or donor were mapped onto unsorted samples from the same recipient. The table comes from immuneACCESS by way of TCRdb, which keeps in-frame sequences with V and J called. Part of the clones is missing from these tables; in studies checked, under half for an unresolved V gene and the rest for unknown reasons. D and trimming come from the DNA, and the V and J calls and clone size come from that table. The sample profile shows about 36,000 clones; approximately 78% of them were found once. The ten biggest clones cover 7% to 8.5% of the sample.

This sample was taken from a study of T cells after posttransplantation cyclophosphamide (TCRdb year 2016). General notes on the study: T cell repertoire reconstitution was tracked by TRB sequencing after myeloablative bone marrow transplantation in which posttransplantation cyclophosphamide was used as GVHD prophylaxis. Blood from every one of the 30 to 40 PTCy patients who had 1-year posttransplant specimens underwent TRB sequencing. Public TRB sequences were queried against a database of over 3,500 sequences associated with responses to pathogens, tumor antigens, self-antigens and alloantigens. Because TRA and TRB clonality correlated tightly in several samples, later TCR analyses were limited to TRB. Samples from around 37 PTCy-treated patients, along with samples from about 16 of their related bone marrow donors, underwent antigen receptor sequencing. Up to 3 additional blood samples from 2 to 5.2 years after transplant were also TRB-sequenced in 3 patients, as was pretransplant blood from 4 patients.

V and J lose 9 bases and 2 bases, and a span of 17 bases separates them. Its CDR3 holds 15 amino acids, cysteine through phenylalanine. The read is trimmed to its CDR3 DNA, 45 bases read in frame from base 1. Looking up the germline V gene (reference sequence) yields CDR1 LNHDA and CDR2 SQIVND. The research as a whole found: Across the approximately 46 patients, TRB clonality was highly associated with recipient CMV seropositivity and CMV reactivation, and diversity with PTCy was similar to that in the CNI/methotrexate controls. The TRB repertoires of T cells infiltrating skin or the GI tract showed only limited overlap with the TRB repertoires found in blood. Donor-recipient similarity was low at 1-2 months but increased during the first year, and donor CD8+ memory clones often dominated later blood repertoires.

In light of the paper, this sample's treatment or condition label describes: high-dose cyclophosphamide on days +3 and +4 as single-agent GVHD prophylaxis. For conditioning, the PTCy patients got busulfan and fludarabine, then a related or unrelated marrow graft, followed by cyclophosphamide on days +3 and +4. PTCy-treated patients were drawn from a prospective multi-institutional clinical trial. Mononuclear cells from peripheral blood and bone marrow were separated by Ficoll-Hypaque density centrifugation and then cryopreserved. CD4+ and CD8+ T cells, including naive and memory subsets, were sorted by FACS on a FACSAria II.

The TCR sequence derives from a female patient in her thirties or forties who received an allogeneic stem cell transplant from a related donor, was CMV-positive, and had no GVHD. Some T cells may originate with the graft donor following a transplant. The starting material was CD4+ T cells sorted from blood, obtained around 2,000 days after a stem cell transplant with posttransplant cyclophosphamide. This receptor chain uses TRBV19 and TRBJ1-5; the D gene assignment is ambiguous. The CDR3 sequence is CASSRRVAGNQPQHF. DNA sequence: TGTGCCAGCAGCCGGAGGGTGGCCGGCAATCAGCCCCAGCATTTT.